Following are 30 T cell receptor beta chains from one sample sequenced in a study of blood T cell repertoires in COVID-19. Using immunoSEQ multiplex PCR, the repertoire was profiled, and TCRdb retains in-frame clones only, with some absent. The table lists around 230,000 clones, about 85% of them singletons. Sample: PBMCs or T cells enriched from blood (not recorded which). The receptors come from a woman in her twenties or thirties who had recovered from COVID-19.

The chain has TRBV18 and TRBJ1-3; 8 positions agree with TRBD1. CDR1 is KGHSH and CDR2 is LQKENI in the germline V gene. This CDR3 spans 14 amino acids. V was pared by 3 bases and J by 6 bases, with 4 bases of the junction left unmatched. Here the CDR3 DNA reads TGTGCCAGCTCACCTGGGGGACAGGAAAACACCATATATTTT. It encodes CASSPGGQENTIYF.

The rearrangement uses TRBV4-3 and TRBJ2-7, with 9 bases that match TRBD1. The CDR3 runs 15 residues. Unmatched junction bases numbered 5, after V lost 3 bases and J lost 2 bases. CDR1 is LGHNA and CDR2 is YSLEER in the germline V gene. The CDR3 spells CASSQDRGPTYEQYF. The CDR3 DNA follows: TGCGCCAGCAGCCAGGACAGGGGACCAACCTACGAGCAGTACTTC.

The chain is built from TRBV4-2 and TRBJ2-1; D gene ambiguous. This CDR3 is built from 15 residues. V was shortened by 1 base and J by 6 bases, with 13 bases between the two germline ends. Germline values: CDR1 LGHNA, CDR2 YNFKEQ. CDR3 residues: CASSQGNYRGNEQFF. As DNA, the CDR3 is TGTGCCAGCAGCCAAGGGAATTACCGCGGCAATGAGCAGTTCTTC.

The V and J genes are TRBV2 and TRBJ1-6; 8 bases line up with TRBD1. With V trimmed by 6 bases and J by 7 bases, 5 bases remained unmatched. The germline V gene has CDR1 SNHLY and CDR2 FYNNEI. The CDR3 totals 14 residues. CDR3: CASRSGGLNSPLHF. The DNA for the CDR3 is TGTGCCAGCAGGTCAGGGGGCCTGAATTCACCCCTCCACTTT.

The chain uses TRBV12-5 and TRBJ2-2; 14 nucleotides match TRBD2. V lost 5 bases and J lost 7; bases outside the gene matches: 9. The germline V gene encodes CDR1 LGHNT and CDR2 FRNRAP. This CDR3 has 17 residues. The DNA of the CDR3 is TGTGCTAGTGGTCCGGGGACTAGCGGGGGTCGTAGCGGGGAGCTGTTTTTT. Protein product: CASGPGTSGGRSGELFF.

This clone was found many times. The CDR3 spells CASSVFGGNTEAFF. CDR3 in DNA: TGTGCCAGCAGCGTCTTCGGAGGGAACACTGAAGCTTTCTTT. The chain links TRBV9 to TRBJ1-1; D is undetermined. The CDR3 contains 14 residues. Between the trimmed V and J ends, which lost 2 bases and 1 base, there was a span of 9 bases. CDR1 and CDR2 from the germline V gene are SGDLS and YYNGEE.

The chain recombines TRBV12-3 or TRBV12-4 with TRBJ2-5, with D tentatively TRBD2 (5 bases). The ends were cut back, 6 bases at V and 4 bases at J, with 12 bases in the middle. This CDR3 contains 13 residues. CDR3 in DNA: TGTGCCAGCAGGCGAAGGAGCGGAGAGACCCAGTACTTC. Protein product: CASRRRSGETQYF.

The rearrangement links TRBV10-3 to TRBJ2-2; D not resolved. The CDR3 extends over 14 amino acids. The V gene lost 4 bases and the J gene lost 3 bases, with 9 bases spanning the gap. Germline CDR1 and CDR2: ENHRY and SYGVKD. CDR3 nucleotide sequence: TGTGCCATCAGTGGTGGTCAGGACACCGGGGAGCTGTTTTTT. The encoded protein is CAISGGQDTGELFF.

The genes are TRBV19 and TRBJ2-3; 8 bases line up with TRBD1. The CDR3 extends over 16 amino acids. Germline CDR1 reads LNHDA; CDR2 reads SQIVND (reference sequence). The junction had 11 bases not matched to a gene; V was cut back by 8 bases and J by 1 base. The CDR3 region has the DNA TGTGCCAGTCGTGGGAGGACAGGGATCGGCACAGATACGCAGTATTTT. Protein: CASRGRTGIGTDTQYF.

The chain combines TRBV5-5 with TRBJ1-4, with 9 bases that match TRBD1. CDR1 is SGHKS and CDR2 is YYEKEE in the germline V gene (reference sequence). The CDR3 runs to 14 residues. V was clipped by 5 bases and J by 5 bases; unmatched bases: 4. CDR3 amino acids: CASSPGTGNEKLFF. Here the CDR3 DNA reads TGTGCCAGCAGTCCTGGGACAGGGAATGAAAAACTGTTTTTT.

This sequence joins TRBV3-1 (or the pseudogene TRBV3-2) and TRBJ2-2; 8 positions agree with TRBD2. The CDR3 is made up of 15 amino acids. Germline values: CDR1 LGHDT, CDR2 YNNKEL (reference sequence). The J segment lost 5 bases and the V segment lost 3 bases, leaving 5 bases of the junction unmatched. The CDR3 region has the DNA TGTGCCAGCAGCCACCGGGGGGGCCGAACCGGGGAGCTGTTTTTT. Protein: CASSHRGGRTGELFF.

In DNA form, the CDR3 reads TGCGCCAGCAGCCCGGACAGGGCCGGCACAGATACGCAGTATTTT. This translates into CASSPDRAGTDTQYF. The rearrangement joins TRBV5-1 to TRBJ2-3; 8 bases match TRBD1. This CDR3 has 15 residues. V trimming: 4 bases; J trimming: 1 base; junction bases outside the gene matches: 5. Looked up from germline, CDR1 is SGHRS and CDR2 is YFSETQ.

The chain recombines TRBV2 with TRBJ1-2, with D maybe TRBD1 (5 bases). The CDR3 runs 13 residues. Per germline, CDR1 SNHLY and CDR2 FYNNEI. Trimming removed 6 bases from V and 1 base from J, with 9 bases in between. CDR3 protein: CASRDDSNYGYTF. The CDR3, as DNA: TGTGCCAGCAGGGATGACAGTAACTATGGCTACACCTTC.

The rearrangement joins TRBV19 to TRBJ1-2; D may be TRBD1 (6 bases). V was cut by 0 bases and J by 6 bases, with 8 bases left in between. CDR1 and CDR2 from the germline V gene are LNHDA and SQIVND (reference sequence). This CDR3 is built from 13 residues. The chain's CDR3 is CASSIDRTDGYTF. As DNA, the CDR3 is TGTGCCAGTAGTATAGACAGGACAGATGGCTACACCTTC.

J is TRBJ1-5 and V is TRBV6-4, with 8 nucleotides matching TRBD1. Germline CDR1 reads MRHNA; CDR2 reads SNTAGT. This CDR3 comprises 13 residues. V shed 10 bases and J 1 base; nucleotides not matched to a gene: 3. The CDR3 nucleotides are TGTGCCACCCGGGACAGGAGCAATCAGCCCCAGCATTTT. This gives the protein CATRDRSNQPQHF.

The chain couples TRBV5-1 to TRBJ1-2; 7 bases line up with TRBD1. Germline assignment: CDR1 SGHRS and CDR2 YFSETQ. The CDR3 runs to 16 residues. V shed 4 bases, J shed 4 bases, and the junction held 13 bases outside the gene matches. CDR3 amino acids: CASSGTWTGRAYGYTF. The CDR3 nucleotides are TGCGCCAGCAGCGGAACCTGGACAGGCCGGGCCTATGGCTACACCTTC. Full variable domain (missing parts from reference TRBV5-1 and TRBJ1-2): KAGVTQTPRYLIKTRGQQVTLSCSPISGHRSVSWYQQTPGQGLQFLFEYFSETQRNKGNFPGRFSGRQFSNSRSEMNVSTLELGDSALYLCASSGTWTGRAYGYTFGSGTRLTVV.

The chain is built from TRBV2 and TRBJ1-2; D gene ambiguous. Trimming cost V 4 bases and J 6 bases, with 18 bases left between them. This CDR3 has 15 amino acids. Germline-derived CDR1 and CDR2 are SNHLY and FYNNEI. DNA for the CDR3: TGTGCCAGCAGTGGGGAAACTACCTGGGGAGATGGCTACACCTTC. This codes for CASSGETTWGDGYTF.

This chain joins TRBV18 and TRBJ1-1, with D possibly TRBD1 on 6 matching bases. Germline V gene lookup returns CDR1 KGHSH and CDR2 LQKENI. Trimming cost V 4 bases and J 2 bases, with 14 bases left between them. The CDR3 is made up of 15 amino acids. In nucleotides, the CDR3 is TGTGCCAGCTCACTGGCGACAGGAGAAAACACTGAAGCTTTCTTT. It translates to CASSLATGENTEAFF.

This clone was counted a single time. J is TRBJ2-3 and V is TRBV11-2; 7 positions match TRBD1. V trimming: 1 base; J trimming: 4 bases; junction bases outside the gene matches: 5. Germline V CDR1 and CDR2: SGHAT, FQNNGV. The CDR3 loop spans 15 amino acids. CDR3 coding DNA: TGTGCCAGCAGCTTAGCAGGGGGACATTCAGATACGCAGTATTTT. Amino acid sequence: CASSLAGGHSDTQYF.

J is TRBJ1-1 and V is TRBV5-4; D remains unclear. Germline V lookup: CDR1 SGHNT, CDR2 YYREEE (reference sequence). Trimming took off 0 bases at V and 0 bases at J, with 6 bases between the two ends. The CDR3 is made up of 14 amino acids. The chain's CDR3 is CASSLDTLNTEAFF. The DNA of the CDR3 is TGTGCCAGCAGCTTGGACACCTTGAACACTGAAGCTTTCTTT.

The V gene is TRBV19, the J gene TRBJ2-5, with 10 bases that match TRBD1. The V and J ends lost 5 bases and 6 bases, in that order; junction bases with no gene match: 6. In germline, CDR1 is LNHDA, CDR2 SQIVND (reference sequence). CDR3 length: 14 residues. CDR3 sequence: CASSSGQGIKTQYF. CDR3 DNA sequence: TGTGCCAGTAGTTCGGGACAGGGGATAAAGACCCAGTACTTC.

This chain uses TRBV9 with TRBJ2-3; D may be TRBD2 (6 bases). Trimming left V 2 bases short and J 2 bases short, with 9 bases between. The CDR3 sequence is 14 residues long. Germline loops: CDR1 SGDLS, CDR2 YYNGEE. DNA of the CDR3: TGTGCCAGCAGCGTTAGCGGAACCACAGATACGCAGTATTTT. It specifies CASSVSGTTDTQYF.

The chain couples TRBV4-1 to TRBJ1-2; tentatively, D is TRBD1 (6 bases). Germline values: CDR1 MGHRA, CDR2 YSYEKL. This CDR3 is 15 amino acids long. Between the trimmed V and J ends, which lost 3 bases and 2 bases, there was a span of 13 bases. CDR3 amino acids: CASSQETGYNYGYTF. The DNA for the CDR3 is TGCGCCAGCAGCCAGGAGACAGGTTACAACTATGGCTACACCTTC.

This chain links TRBV4-3 with TRBJ1-3, with D possibly being TRBD1 (5 bases). V lost 0 bases and J 5 bases, leaving 11 bases between the germline ends. CDR3 size: 15 residues. Germline CDR1 LGHNA, CDR2 YSLEER. The CDR3 DNA is TGCGCCAGCAGCCAAGATCCGCGGGACCGAAACACCATATATTTT. Its protein product is CASSQDPRDRNTIYF.

V and J are TRBV2 and TRBJ2-7, with D maybe TRBD1 (7 bases). The CDR3 has 15 amino acids. Germline V gene sequence: CDR1 SNHLY, CDR2 FYNNEI. V lost 3 bases and J lost 4, with 16 bases in between. Here the CDR3 reads CASSEGGRGEYEQYF. The CDR3 DNA reads TGTGCCAGCAGTGAGGGGGGCAGGGGGGAGTACGAGCAGTACTTC.

This chain uses TRBV2 with TRBJ1-2; 7 bases fit TRBD1. V dropped 3 bases and J dropped 13; count of bases not matched to a gene: 2. The CDR3 contains 10 residues. Germline V gene lookup returns CDR1 SNHLY and CDR2 FYNNEI. CDR3 protein: CASSDPGGTF. Written as DNA, the CDR3 is TGTGCCAGCAGTGATCCAGGGGGCACCTTC.

This clone was counted a single time. The rearrangement joins TRBV7-3 to TRBJ2-1; TRBD2 matches 10 bases. The CDR3 extends over 17 amino acids. V lost 0 bases to trimming and J lost 4 bases; unmatched junction nucleotides: 6. Germline V CDR1 and CDR2: SGHTA, FQGTGA. CDR3: CASSLTFSAGGYNEQFF. In DNA form, the CDR3 reads TGTGCCAGCAGCTTAACGTTCTCAGCGGGGGGGTACAATGAGCAGTTCTTC.

This chain connects TRBV12-3 or TRBV12-4 to TRBJ2-5; D gene uncertain. The CDR3 totals 12 residues. The V end lost 5 bases, the J end lost 5 bases, and 9 bases lay between the germline ends. Here the CDR3 reads CASSLTRETQYF. As DNA, the CDR3 is TGTGCCAGCAGTCTGACGAGGGAGACCCAGTACTTC.

V is TRBV5-1 and J is TRBJ2-7, with TRBD2 as a possible D gene (7 bases). V lost 4 bases and J 3 bases, leaving 20 bases between the germline ends. The CDR3 totals 16 residues. CDR1 SGHRS and CDR2 YFSETQ come from the germline V gene. CDR3 coding DNA: TGCGCCAGCAGCCCCTCCGGGGCGGGGGCGATCTACGAGCAGTACTTC. Residues: CASSPSGAGAIYEQYF. The variable domain in full, completed from reference TRBV5-1 and TRBJ2-7, reads KAGVTQTPRYLIKTRGQQVTLSCSPISGHRSVSWYQQTPGQGLQFLFEYFSETQRNKGNFPGRFSGRQFSNSRSEMNVSTLELGDSALYLCASSPSGAGAIYEQYFGPGTRLTVT.

The chain combines TRBV7-9 with TRBJ1-2, with TRBD1 identical over 8 bases. The CDR3 contains 14 residues. J lost 3 bases, V lost 4 bases, and 4 bases had no gene match. Looked up from germline, CDR1 is SEHNR and CDR2 is FQNEAQ (reference sequence). The CDR3 nucleotides are TGTGCCAGCAGCTCACAGGGGGATTACTATGGCTACACCTTC. Its translation is CASSSQGDYYGYTF.